Sequencing of this T cell receptor beta chain was carried out in a study of cytomegalovirus exposure and HLA in healthy donors. Study-wide background: HLA-typed donors were the source of some 85 million unique TCRs, which an early data release held. General study results and limits: A few of the chains that were CMV-associated were confirmed in vitro to be specific for CMV antigens. In a later analysis, productive TCRs from donors in an Asian-associated ancestry cluster reportedly carried fewer N-insertions than the cohort mean.

Trimming took 5 bases from V and 7 from J, leaving 21 bases between them. Germline V gene data show CDR1 as SQVTM and CDR2 as ANQGSEA. The CDR3 length is 14 residues. Note on this clone: Its antigen is not known.

Primers: 60 Vbeta forward and 13 Jbeta reverse. Only in-frame clones appear in the TCRdb table, and some are missing; sequencing was by immunoSEQ multiplex PCR. The sample shows approximately 210,000 clones, 85% to 90% of them seen only once. Sequencing was done on a sample of PBMCs. The V gene is TRBV29-1, the J gene TRBJ2-7, with a weak D call TRBD2 (5 bases). This receptor was identified in a man in his thirties or forties in good health and CMV-seronegative. This CDR3 reads CSVKTGFDPREQYF. The CDR3 coding sequence is TGCAGCGTTAAAACGGGATTCGACCCCCGGGAGCAGTACTTC.